This T cell receptor beta chain comes out of a study of beta chain features in type 1 diabetes. General study findings and limits: Shortening of TCRB CDR3s, moderate but significant, appeared in all four CD4+ subsets of Type 1 diabetes patients.

Details on this clone: Its antigen is unknown.

This CDR3 region has 18 residues. Losses at the gene ends were 4 bases for V and 3 bases for J; bases not matched to a gene: 10. Germline V lookup: CDR1 SGHTA, CDR2 FQGNSA. Sequenced material consisted of expressed TCRB transcripts (all of the isolated RNA was reverse transcribed). Produced via immunoSEQ multiplex PCR; TCRdb's table is partial and in-frame only. The repertoire holds about 650,000 clones, with roughly 12% as singletons. This chain uses TRBV7-2 with TRBJ2-1, with TRBD2 matching over 12 bases. This TCR derives from a man aged 25 to 40 with type 1 diabetes. The sample consisted of naive CD4+ T cells from blood. The CDR3 DNA reads as TGTGCCAGCAGCTCTTCCACCTCTAGCGGGGGGGACTACAATGAGCAGTTCTTC. Its protein is CASSSSTSSGGDYNEQFF.